A single sample is the source of the 16 T cell receptor beta chains below, sequenced in a study of neurological immune-mediated disorders. TCRdb processed the 5' RACE reads anew with MiXCR; each CDR3 protein has one entry. The sample includes about 22,000 distinct CDR3 sequences, less than 11% seen only once; the top ten take 20% to 25%. Sequencing input: PBMCs. The receptors were gathered from an older woman with HTLV-1-associated myelopathy (HAM/TSP).

This clonotype was seen many times. The chain has TRBV6-5 and TRBJ1-2, with D perhaps TRBD1 (5 bases). Trimming cost V 4 bases and J 4 bases, with 7 bases left between them. The CDR3 runs 12 residues. CDR1 and CDR2 from the germline V gene are MNHEY and SVGAGI. CDR3 DNA sequence: TGTGCCAGCAGTTTGCAGGGCTATGGCTACACCTTC. Amino acid sequence: CASSLQGYGYTF.

This clonotype is labeled as medium-sized (0.01 to 0.1%). V is TRBV20-1 and J is TRBJ2-1; D not certain. This CDR3 has 11 residues. V shed 6 bases and J shed 3 bases, with 6 bases lying between them. Per the germline V gene, CDR1 is DFQATT and CDR2 is SNEGSKA (reference sequence). CDR3 DNA: TGCAGTGCGTTCTTCTACAATGAGCAGTTCTTC. This sequence encodes CSAFFYNEQFF.

This clonotype was recorded many times. V and J are TRBV11-2 and TRBJ2-1; D is possibly TRBD2 (5 bases). In germline, CDR1 is SGHAT, CDR2 FQNNGV. V lost 5 bases and J 10 bases, leaving 18 bases between the germline ends. The length of the CDR3 is 14 residues. DNA for the CDR3: TGTGCCAGCAGCCCCGGGATCCACGTCGGGGAGCAGTTCTTC. This encodes CASSPGIHVGEQFF.

This clonotype was counted many times. The chain employs TRBV30 and TRBJ2-3; TRBD2 matches at 8 bases. The CDR3 extends over 19 amino acids. Germline lookup yields CDR1 GTSNPN and CDR2 SVGIG (reference sequence). The junction had 17 bases not matched to a gene; V was cut back by 1 base and J by 2 bases. CDR3 sequence reads: CAWSALQTVIAGLTDTQYF. CDR3 sequence (DNA): TGTGCCTGGAGTGCCCTCCAGACGGTAATAGCGGGACTCACAGATACGCAGTATTTT.

This clonotype was recorded many times. CDR3 nucleotides: TGTGCCAGCAGTTTAGTCGGACAGGCTGGAAACACCATATATTTT. Translated, it gives CASSLVGQAGNTIYF. V and J are TRBV12-3 or TRBV12-4 and TRBJ1-3; 7 nucleotides match TRBD1. The CDR3 is made up of 15 amino acids. V lost 1 base and J lost 2; bases outside the gene matches: 2.

On this clonotype: One base away lies a much larger clone, so this may be a sequencing read error. This chain links TRBV5-1 with TRBJ1-2; D is uncertain. Per the germline V gene, CDR1 is SGHRS and CDR2 is YFSETQ. Trimming took off 0 bases at V and 6 bases at J, with 15 bases between the two ends. The CDR3 has 15 residues. CDR3 nucleotides: TGCGCCAGCAGCTTGGACGGAGTTGGGGAGGATGGCTACACCTTC. Translating it yields CASSLDGVGEDGYTF.

At least ten counts were recorded for this clonotype. The chain is built from TRBV18 and TRBJ2-7, with D unresolved. The V and J ends lost 3 bases and 3 bases respectively, with 9 bases between them. CDR1 KGHSH and CDR2 LQKENI come from the germline V gene. The CDR3 loop spans 13 amino acids. This CDR3 reads CASSPSAIYEQYF. The CDR3 DNA follows: TGTGCCAGCTCACCGTCGGCAATCTACGAGCAGTACTTC.

This clonotype occurred many times. The chain is built from TRBV10-1 and TRBJ2-3; the D gene is possibly TRBD1 (5 bases). The CDR3 has 16 residues. Deletions cut 3 bases from V and 0 bases from J, with 13 bases between. Germline CDR1 and CDR2: WNHNN and SYGVQD (reference sequence). The CDR3 nucleotides read TGCGCCAGCAGTGACTCCGCGACAGCTAGCACAGATACGCAGTATTTT. Its protein product is CASSDSATASTDTQYF.

This clonotype was counted at least ten times. This chain joins TRBV15 and TRBJ2-2; D may match TRBD1 or TRBD2 (5 bases each). V was trimmed by 1 base and J by 0 bases, leaving 9 bases between them. The CDR3 is 16 residues long. Germline V gene sequence: CDR1 LNHNV, CDR2 YYDKDF (reference sequence). The CDR3 region has the DNA TGTGCCACCAGCAGAGTCCGGGACGCGAACACCGGGGAGCTGTTTTTT. Its translation is CATSRVRDANTGELFF.

On this clonotype: This may arise from a read error, as a much more abundant clone is one base away. This chain joins TRBV3-1 and TRBJ2-1; D is possibly TRBD2 (7 bases). The ends were cut back, 1 base at V and 3 bases at J, with 25 bases in the middle. The CDR3 length is 20 residues. Germline lookup yields CDR1 LGHDT and CDR2 YNNKEL (reference sequence). In DNA form, the CDR3 reads TGTGCCAGCAGCCAAGTTCCCCGGGGGGCCTATAAGCAGCTCTACAATGAGCAGTTCTTC. Its protein product is CASSQVPRGAYKQLYNEQFF.

The DNA of the CDR3 is TGTGCCAGCCGCCTCCCAAGACTTGAAGCTTTCTTT. This codes for CASRLPRLEAFF. This rearrangement joins TRBV2 to TRBJ1-1; D gene ambiguous. The CDR3 is made up of 12 amino acids. CDR1 is SNHLY and CDR2 is FYNNEI in the germline V gene. Trimming stripped 8 bases from V and 7 bases from J, with 14 bases between.

This clonotype was picked up many times. This chain uses TRBV27 with TRBJ2-6, with D possibly matching TRBD2 (5 bases). The CDR3 has 15 amino acids. V was clipped by 3 bases and J by 4 bases, with 10 bases between them. Per germline, CDR1 MNHEY and CDR2 SMNVEV (reference sequence). The CDR3 sequence: CASSFSGNGANVLTF. The CDR3 nucleotides are TGTGCCAGCAGTTTTTCGGGGAACGGGGCCAACGTCCTGACTTTC. The full variable domain, completed using reference TRBV27 and TRBJ2-6, is EAQVTQNPRYLITVTGKKLTVTCSQNMNHEYMSWYRQDPGLGLRQIYYSMNVEVTDKGDVPEGYKVSRKEKRNFPLILESPSPNQTSLYFCASSFSGNGANVLTFGAGSRLTVL.

The sample holds many counts of this clonotype. This chain links TRBV5-5 with TRBJ2-3, with D unresolved. CDR3 length: 15 amino acids. V was trimmed by 1 base and J by 0 bases, leaving 9 bases between them. CDR1 and CDR2 from the germline V gene are SGHKS and YYEKEE (reference sequence). The CDR3 protein is CASSLPILSTDTQYF. As DNA, the CDR3 is TGTGCCAGCAGCTTGCCCATCCTTAGCACAGATACGCAGTATTTT.

This clonotype has a count of ten or more. The V call is TRBV20-1, the J call TRBJ1-5; a possible D gene is TRBD1 (5 bases). Between the trimmed V and J ends, which lost 0 bases and 5 bases, there was a span of 20 bases. The CDR3 contains 17 residues. Germline V gene lookup returns CDR1 DFQATT and CDR2 SNEGSKA (reference sequence). CDR3 region: CSARDPQQGPQDQPQHF. The CDR3 DNA reads as TGCAGTGCTAGAGACCCCCAGCAGGGCCCGCAGGATCAGCCCCAGCATTTT.

The table lists this clonotype with many counts. The chain has TRBV20-1 and TRBJ2-2; 8 nucleotides agree with TRBD2. V lost 2 bases and J lost 4; bases outside the gene matches: 6. Looked up from germline, CDR1 is DFQATT and CDR2 is SNEGSKA (reference sequence). This CDR3 contains 15 residues. CDR3 protein: CSARTAGGPTGELFF. The DNA of the CDR3 is TGCAGTGCTAGAACGGCGGGGGGACCCACCGGGGAGCTGTTTTTT.

This clonotype has at least ten counts. The V gene is TRBV10-1, the J gene TRBJ2-3, with 12 bases lining up with TRBD2. CDR3 length: 16 residues. Germline-derived CDR1 and CDR2 are WNHNN and SYGVQD (reference sequence). V was clipped by 0 bases and J by 5 bases; unmatched bases: 3. CDR3 DNA sequence: TGCGCCAGCAGTGAGTCCCTAGCGGGGGGGCAAGATACGCAGTATTTT. As protein: CASSESLAGGQDTQYF.